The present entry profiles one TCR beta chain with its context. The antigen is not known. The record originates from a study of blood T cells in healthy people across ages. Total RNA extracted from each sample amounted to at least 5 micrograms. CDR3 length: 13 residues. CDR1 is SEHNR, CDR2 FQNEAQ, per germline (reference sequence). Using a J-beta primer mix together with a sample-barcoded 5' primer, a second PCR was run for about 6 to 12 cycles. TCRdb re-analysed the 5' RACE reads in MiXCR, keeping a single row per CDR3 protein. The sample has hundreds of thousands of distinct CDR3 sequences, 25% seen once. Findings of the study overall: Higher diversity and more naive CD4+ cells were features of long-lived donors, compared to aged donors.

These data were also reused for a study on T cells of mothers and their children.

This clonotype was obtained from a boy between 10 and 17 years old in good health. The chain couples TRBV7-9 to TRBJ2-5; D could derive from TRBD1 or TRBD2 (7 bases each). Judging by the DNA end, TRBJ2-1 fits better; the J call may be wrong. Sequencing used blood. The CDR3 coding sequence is TGTGCCAGCAGAGGCAGGGGGGGTGGTGAGCAGTTCTTC. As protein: CASRGRGGGEQFF.